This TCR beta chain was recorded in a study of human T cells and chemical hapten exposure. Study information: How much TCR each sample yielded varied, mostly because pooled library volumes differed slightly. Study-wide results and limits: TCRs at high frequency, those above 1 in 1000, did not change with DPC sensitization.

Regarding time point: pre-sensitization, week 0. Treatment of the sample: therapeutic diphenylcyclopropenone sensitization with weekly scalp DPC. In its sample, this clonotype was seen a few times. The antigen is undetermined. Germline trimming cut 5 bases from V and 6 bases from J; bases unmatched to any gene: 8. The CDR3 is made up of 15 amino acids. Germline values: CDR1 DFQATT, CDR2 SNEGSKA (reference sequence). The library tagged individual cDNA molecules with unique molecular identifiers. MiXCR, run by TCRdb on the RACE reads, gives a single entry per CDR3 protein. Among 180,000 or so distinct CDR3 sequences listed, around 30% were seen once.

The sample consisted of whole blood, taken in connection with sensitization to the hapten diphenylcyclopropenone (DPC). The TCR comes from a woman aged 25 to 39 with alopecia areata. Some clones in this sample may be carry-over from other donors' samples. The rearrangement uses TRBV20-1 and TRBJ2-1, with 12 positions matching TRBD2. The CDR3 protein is CSAPSLAGGGNEQFF. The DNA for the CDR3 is TGCAGTGCTCCCTCTCTAGCGGGGGGGGGCAATGAGCAGTTCTTC.